Detailed here is one T cell receptor beta chain. What it binds is not known. Germline V gives CDR1 SGHRS, CDR2 YFSETQ. The ends lost 3 bases at V and 6 bases at J; junction bases unmatched: 9. The CDR3 totals 15 residues. Generated by immunoSEQ multiplex PCR, the TCRdb table keeps only in-frame clones and is missing some. The sample has 68,000 or so clones; under 95% are singletons. The data originate from a study of lymphopenia after photon versus proton radiotherapy. Study-wide results and limits: Relative stability marked proton patients; photon patients lost diversity and naive cells. Post-nadir diversity loss with photons came from oligoclonal expansion, particularly CD8+ Temra cells.

Source: peripheral blood, taken from a patient treated with photon-based radiotherapy. The chain joins TRBV5-1 to TRBJ2-7, with 10 bases lining up with TRBD2. The TCR originated in a woman in her seventies with pancreatic cancer. CDR3: CASSYSAGGPIEQYF. DNA of the CDR3: TGCGCCAGCAGCTACTCAGCGGGAGGGCCAATCGAGCAGTACTTC. The entire variable domain, with the rest obtained from reference TRBV5-1 and TRBJ2-7, is as follows: KAGVTQTPRYLIKTRGQQVTLSCSPISGHRSVSWYQQTPGQGLQFLFEYFSETQRNKGNFPGRFSGRQFSNSRSEMNVSTLELGDSALYLCASSYSAGGPIEQYFGPGTRLTVT.